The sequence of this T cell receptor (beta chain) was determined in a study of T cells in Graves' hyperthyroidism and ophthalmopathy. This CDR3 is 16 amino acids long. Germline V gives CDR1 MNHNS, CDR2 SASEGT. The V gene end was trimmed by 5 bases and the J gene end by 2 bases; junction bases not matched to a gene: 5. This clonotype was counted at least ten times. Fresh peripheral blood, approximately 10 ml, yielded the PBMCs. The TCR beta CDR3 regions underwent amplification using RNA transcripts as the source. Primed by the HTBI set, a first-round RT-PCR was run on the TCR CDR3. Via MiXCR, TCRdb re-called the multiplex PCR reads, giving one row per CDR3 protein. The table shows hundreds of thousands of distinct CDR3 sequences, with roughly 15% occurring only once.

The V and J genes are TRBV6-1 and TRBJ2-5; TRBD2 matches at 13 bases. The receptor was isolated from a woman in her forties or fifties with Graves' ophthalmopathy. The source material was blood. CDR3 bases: TGTGCCAGCAGTCCCGGACTAGCGGGAGTTCAAGAGACCCAGTACTTC. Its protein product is CASSPGLAGVQETQYF.